This TCR beta chain was retrieved from a study of cytomegalovirus exposure and HLA in healthy donors. CDR1 is SGHDN and CDR2 is FVKESK in the germline V gene. The CDR3 length is 13 residues. V shed 2 bases and J shed 5 bases, with 6 bases lying between them. The PCR employed 60 Vbeta primers together with 13 Jbeta primers. Sequenced by immunoSEQ multiplex PCR; TCRdb stores in-frame clones only, minus some. Of about 59,000 clones listed, 65% to 75% were seen once; the top ten hold approximately 6.3%. The sequenced sample consisted of PBMCs. The clonotype originates from a man aged 25 to 40 in good health and CMV-seropositive. The V and J genes are TRBV14 and TRBJ2-2; D may be TRBD1 (5 bases). CDR3 nucleotide sequence: TGTGCCAGCAGCCAACAGGGAACCGGGGAGCTGTTTTTT. Translating it yields CASSQQGTGELFF.